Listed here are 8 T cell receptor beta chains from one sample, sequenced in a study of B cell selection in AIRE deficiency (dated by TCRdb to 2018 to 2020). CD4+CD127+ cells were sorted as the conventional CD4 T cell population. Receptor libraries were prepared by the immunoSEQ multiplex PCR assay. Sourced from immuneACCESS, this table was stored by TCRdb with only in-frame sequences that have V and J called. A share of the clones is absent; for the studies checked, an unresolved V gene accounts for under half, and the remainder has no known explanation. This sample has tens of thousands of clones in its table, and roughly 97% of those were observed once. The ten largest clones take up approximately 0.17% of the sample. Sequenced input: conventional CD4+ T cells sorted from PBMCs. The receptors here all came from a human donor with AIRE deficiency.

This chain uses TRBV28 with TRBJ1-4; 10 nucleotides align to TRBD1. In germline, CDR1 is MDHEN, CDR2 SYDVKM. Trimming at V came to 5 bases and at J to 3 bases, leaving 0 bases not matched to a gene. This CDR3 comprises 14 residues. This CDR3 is CASSGTGANEKLFF. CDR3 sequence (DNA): TGTGCCAGCAGTGGGACAGGGGCTAATGAAAAACTGTTTTTT. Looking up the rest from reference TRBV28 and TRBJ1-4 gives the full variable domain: DVKVTQSSRYLVKRTGEKVFLECVQDMDHENMFWYRQDPGLGLRLIYFSYDVKMKEKGDIPEGYSVSREKKERFSLILESASTNQTSMYLCASSGTGANEKLFFGSGTQLSVL.

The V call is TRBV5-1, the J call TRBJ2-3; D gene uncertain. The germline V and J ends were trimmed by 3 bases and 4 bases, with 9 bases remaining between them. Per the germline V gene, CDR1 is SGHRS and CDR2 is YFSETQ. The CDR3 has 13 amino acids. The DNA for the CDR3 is TGCGCCAGCAGCTCATTGAACTCAGATACGCAGTATTTT. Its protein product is CASSSLNSDTQYF.

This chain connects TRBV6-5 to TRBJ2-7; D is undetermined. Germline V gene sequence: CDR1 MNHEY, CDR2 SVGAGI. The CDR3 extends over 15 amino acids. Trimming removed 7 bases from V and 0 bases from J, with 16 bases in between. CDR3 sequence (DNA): TGTGCCAGCACTAGAAGTCAGGCACTCTCCTACGAGCAGTACTTC. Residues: CASTRSQALSYEQYF.

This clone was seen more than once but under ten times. As DNA, the CDR3 is TGCGCCAGCAGCCAAGTCGTCAGCGCAGTAGCCAAAAACATTCAGTACTTC. Protein sequence: CASSQVVSAVAKNIQYF. The rearrangement uses TRBV4-3 and TRBJ2-4; D is unresolved. V was trimmed by 1 base and J by 0 bases, leaving 13 bases between them. This CDR3 contains 17 residues. CDR1 and CDR2 (germline): LGHNA, YSLEER.

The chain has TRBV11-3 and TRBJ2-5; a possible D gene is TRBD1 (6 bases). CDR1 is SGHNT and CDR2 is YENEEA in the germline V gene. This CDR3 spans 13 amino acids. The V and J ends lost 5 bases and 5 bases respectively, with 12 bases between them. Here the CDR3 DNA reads TGTGCCAGCAGCCTCAGGGGCGTCGAGACCCAGTACTTC. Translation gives CASSLRGVETQYF.

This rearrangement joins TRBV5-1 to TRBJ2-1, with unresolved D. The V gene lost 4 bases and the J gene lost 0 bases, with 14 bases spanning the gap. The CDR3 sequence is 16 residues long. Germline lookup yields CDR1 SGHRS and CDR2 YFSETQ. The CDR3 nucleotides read TGCGCCAGCAGCGTCATCCGACGGATCTCCTACAATGAGCAGTTCTTC. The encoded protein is CASSVIRRISYNEQFF.

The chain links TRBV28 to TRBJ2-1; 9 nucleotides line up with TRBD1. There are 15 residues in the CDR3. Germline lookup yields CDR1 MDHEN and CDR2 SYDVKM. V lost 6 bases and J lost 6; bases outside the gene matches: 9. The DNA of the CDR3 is TGTGCCAGCAGCGAGTCCGGGACAGGGAGCAATGAGCAGTTCTTC. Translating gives CASSESGTGSNEQFF.

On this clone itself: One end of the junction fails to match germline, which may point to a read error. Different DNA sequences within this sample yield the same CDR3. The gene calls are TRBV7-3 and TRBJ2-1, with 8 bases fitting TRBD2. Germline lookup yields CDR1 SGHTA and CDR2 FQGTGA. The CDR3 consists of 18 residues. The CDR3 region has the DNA TGTGCCAGTAGCTCAACCCCTGCGGGAGGATCCTCCTACAATGAGCAGTTCTTC. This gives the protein CASSSTPAGGSSYNEQFF. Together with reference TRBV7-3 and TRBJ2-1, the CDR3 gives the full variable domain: GAGVSQTPSNKVTEKGKYVELRCDPISGHTALYWYRQSLGQGPEFLIYFQGTGAADDSGLPNDRFFAVRPEGSVSTLKIQRTERGDSAVYLCASSSTPAGGSSYNEQFFGPGTRLTVL.